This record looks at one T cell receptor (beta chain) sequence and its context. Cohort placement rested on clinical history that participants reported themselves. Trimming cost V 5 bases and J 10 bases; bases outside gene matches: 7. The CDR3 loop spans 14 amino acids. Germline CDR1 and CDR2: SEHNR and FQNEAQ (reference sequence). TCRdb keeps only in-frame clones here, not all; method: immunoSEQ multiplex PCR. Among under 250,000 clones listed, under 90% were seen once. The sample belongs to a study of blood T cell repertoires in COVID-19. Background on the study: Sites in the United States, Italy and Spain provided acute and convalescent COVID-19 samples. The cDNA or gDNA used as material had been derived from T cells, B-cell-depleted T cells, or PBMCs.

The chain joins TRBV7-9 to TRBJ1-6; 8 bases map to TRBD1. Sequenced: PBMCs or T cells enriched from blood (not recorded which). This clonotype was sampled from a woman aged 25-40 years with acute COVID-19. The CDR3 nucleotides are TGTGCCAGCAGCCATCTCAGGACAGGGTCACCCCTCCACTTT. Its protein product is CASSHLRTGSPLHF.